Sequencing of this T cell receptor beta chain was carried out in a study of beta chain features in type 1 diabetes. For the study at large: The study examined 107,917,701 sorted cells across all samples.

cDNA synthesis used the whole RNA isolate, giving expressed TCRB sequences. Using immunoSEQ multiplex PCR, the repertoire was profiled, and TCRdb retains in-frame clones only, with some absent. The sample yields roughly 500,000 clones, roughly 31% seen once. The V end lost 7 bases, the J end lost 3 bases, and 16 bases lay between the germline ends. This CDR3 comprises 14 residues. Germline-derived CDR1 and CDR2 are SQVTM and ANQGSEA. General observations from the study: PCR could preferentially amplify shorter templates, alike in patients and controls.

The table lists this clone with a few counts. Its antigen is undetermined. The chain links TRBV29-1 to TRBJ1-3; no clear D. Sequenced input: naive CD4+ T cells from blood. This clonotype was obtained from a man in his late teens or twenties in good health. The CDR3 here is CSAQGWADGNTIYF. In nucleotides, the CDR3 is TGCAGCGCCCAAGGGTGGGCGGATGGAAACACCATATATTTT.